Many counts were recorded for the clone carrying this T cell receptor beta chain. Patients chosen for sequencing had shown CD8+CD57+ cell expansion by flow cytometry. Every patient was diagnosed with severe acquired aplastic anemia. This sample was taken from a study of CD8+CD57+ T cells in acquired aplastic anemia. TCR beta VDJ and CDR3 profiles were obtained from a genomic DNA template. TCRdb reprocessed the reads via MiXCR and lists one record per CDR3 protein. The data show around 42,000 distinct CDR3 sequences, with over 55% seen just once and 59% held by the top ten. The CDR3 loop spans 13 amino acids. V was shortened by 6 bases and J by 5 bases, with 11 bases between the two germline ends. Germline V gives CDR1 MNHEY, CDR2 SVGAGI.

The TCR comes from a human donor with aplastic anemia. V and J are TRBV6-5 and TRBJ2-1, with D possibly TRBD1 on 5 matching bases. Sequenced: sorted CD4+, CD8+, or CD8+CD57+ T cells (not recorded which) from PBMCs. The chain's CDR3 is CASSQGRNNEQFF. The CDR3, as DNA: TGTGCCAGCAGCCAGGGTCGGAACAATGAGCAGTTCTTC.